Each of the 18 T cell receptor beta chains below was sequenced from the same sample in a study of blood T cell repertoires in COVID-19. Assay: immunoSEQ multiplex PCR; the TCRdb copy retains only in-frame clones and omits some. The sample includes 200,000 or so clones, around 90% of them seen just once. Sequenced input: peripheral blood. The receptor set was obtained from a man between 60 and 75 years old who had recovered from COVID-19.

This clone was observed a handful of times. The rearrangement joins TRBV2 to TRBJ1-2; 8 nucleotides line up with TRBD1. The germline V gene has CDR1 SNHLY and CDR2 FYNNEI. V lost 5 bases to trimming and J lost 4 bases; unmatched junction nucleotides: 12. This CDR3 region has 16 residues. CDR3 sequence reads: CASSYTDRGVGYGYTF. The CDR3 nucleotides read TGTGCCAGCAGTTACACTGACAGGGGAGTGGGCTATGGCTACACCTTC.

The table lists this clone with a few counts. This chain uses TRBV9 with TRBJ1-2, with D possibly being TRBD1 (5 bases). V shed 3 bases and J shed 9 bases, with 12 bases lying between them. Germline V gives CDR1 SGDLS, CDR2 YYNGEE. The CDR3 runs to 12 residues. In DNA form, the CDR3 reads TGTGCCAGCAGCGCGGCAGGGTTCAGCTACACCTTC. Translated, it gives CASSAAGFSYTF.

The chain carries TRBV7-2 and TRBJ1-3; tentatively, D is TRBD1 (5 bases). Trimming left V 1 base short and J 0 bases short, with 13 bases between. The CDR3 totals 17 residues. CDR1 is SGHTA and CDR2 is FQGNSA in the germline V gene. The CDR3 is CASSLGAQAYSGNTIYF. For the CDR3, the DNA is TGTGCCAGCAGCTTAGGTGCACAGGCATACTCTGGAAACACCATATATTTT.

V is TRBV20-1 and J is TRBJ2-7; 8 bases map to TRBD1. Germline CDR1 is DFQATT and CDR2 is SNEGSKA (reference sequence). The CDR3 is made up of 13 amino acids. The ends lost 3 bases at V and 4 bases at J; junction bases unmatched: 5. As DNA, the CDR3 is TGCAGTGCTAGTAGAACAGGGGGGTACGAGCAGTACTTC. The encoded protein is CSASRTGGYEQYF.

This rearrangement joins TRBV7-2 to TRBJ2-7; D might be TRBD2 (6 bases). Per the germline V gene, CDR1 is SGHTA and CDR2 is FQGNSA. This CDR3 is 12 amino acids long. V gave up 3 bases and J gave up 7 bases, with 10 bases separating them. The CDR3 DNA sequence: TGTGCCAGCAGCTTCGGAGGGGAAGAGCAGTACTTC. Its translation is CASSFGGEEQYF.

V gene TRBV6-5 combines with J gene TRBJ2-5; 7 nucleotides agree with TRBD1. The CDR3 is 12 amino acids. V lost 8 bases and J lost 0; bases outside the gene matches: 0. CDR1 and CDR2 (germline): MNHEY, SVGAGI. CDR3 in DNA: TGTGCCAGCGACAGGGACCAAGAGACCCAGTACTTC. Translation: CASDRDQETQYF.

The V call is TRBV29-1, the J call TRBJ2-1; D is possibly TRBD2 (5 bases). Per germline, CDR1 SQVTM and CDR2 ANQGSEA. The length of the CDR3 is 14 residues. V was trimmed by 4 bases and J by 4 bases, leaving 14 bases between them. The CDR3: CSVGLLSQYNEQFF. The CDR3 coding sequence is TGCAGCGTTGGACTATTATCACAGTACAATGAGCAGTTCTTC.

The chain carries TRBV7-6 and TRBJ1-1, with 9 bases that match TRBD1. The CDR3 spans 17 residues. V lost 2 bases and J lost 2; bases outside the gene matches: 9. Germline V lookup: CDR1 SGHVS, CDR2 FNYEAQ. This CDR3 reads CASSLSRTGATNTEAFF. The CDR3 nucleotides read TGTGCCAGCAGCTTATCCAGGACAGGGGCCACTAACACTGAAGCTTTCTTT.

The chain combines TRBV28 with TRBJ1-5, with D possibly being TRBD1 (6 bases). The CDR3 is 15 amino acids. The V and J ends lost 3 bases and 0 bases respectively, with 9 bases between them. Looked up from germline, CDR1 is MDHEN and CDR2 is SYDVKM. CDR3 in DNA: TGTGCCAGCAGTTTCCCGGACAGTAGCAATCAGCCCCAGCATTTT. It is translated as CASSFPDSSNQPQHF. The full variable domain, its missing parts supplied by reference TRBV28 and TRBJ1-5, is DVKVTQSSRYLVKRTGEKVFLECVQDMDHENMFWYRQDPGLGLRLIYFSYDVKMKEKGDIPEGYSVSREKKERFSLILESASTNQTSMYLCASSFPDSSNQPQHFGDGTRLSIL.

CDR3 nucleotides: TGTGCCAGCAGCCAAGATGGGGGGGGAGAAGAGACCCAGTACTTC. Protein sequence: CASSQDGGGEETQYF. The chain links TRBV4-2 to TRBJ2-5; 7 bases line up with TRBD2. Trimming cost V 0 bases and J 3 bases; bases outside gene matches: 4. CDR1 and CDR2 from the germline V gene are LGHNA and YNFKEQ. This CDR3 has 15 amino acids.

This chain uses TRBV9 with TRBJ2-7; 11 nucleotides agree with TRBD2. This CDR3 is built from 14 residues. Per the germline V gene, CDR1 is SGDLS and CDR2 is YYNGEE. V lost 4 bases and J lost 4; bases outside the gene matches: 4. The CDR3 nucleotides are TGTGCCAGCAGCACCACTAGCGGGGGATACGAGCAGTACTTC. Amino acid sequence: CASSTTSGGYEQYF.

The V and J genes are TRBV9 and TRBJ2-1; 16 positions match TRBD2. CDR1 is SGDLS, CDR2 YYNGEE, per germline. This CDR3 spans 15 amino acids. V lost 3 bases to trimming and J lost 14 bases; unmatched junction nucleotides: 8. The CDR3 here is CASSAGLAGGLGEFF. The CDR3 nucleotides read TGTGCCAGCAGCGCGGGACTAGCGGGAGGGCTAGGGGAGTTCTTC. Full variable domain (outside the CDR3, taken from reference TRBV9 and TRBJ2-1): DSGVTQTPKHLITATGQRVTLRCSPRSGDLSVYWYQQSLDQGLQFLIQYYNGEERAKGNILERFSAQQFPDLHSELNLSSLELGDSALYFCASSAGLAGGLGEFFGPGTRLTVL.

The chain couples TRBV30 to TRBJ1-6; D remains ambiguous. CDR3 length: 15 residues. The germline V and J ends were trimmed by 1 base and 10 bases, with 17 bases remaining between them. The germline V gene encodes CDR1 GTSNPN and CDR2 SVGIG (reference sequence). As DNA, the CDR3 is TGTGCCTGGAGTGACCCGGGTCTATCACGGTCACCCCTCCACTTT. Translated, it gives CAWSDPGLSRSPLHF.

The J gene is TRBJ2-1, the V gene TRBV5-5; a weak D match, TRBD2 (5 bases). Germline CDR1 and CDR2: SGHKS and YYEKEE (reference sequence). Between the trimmed V and J ends, which lost 2 bases and 5 bases, there was a span of 8 bases. This CDR3 region has 13 residues. The CDR3 DNA reads as TGTGCCAGCAGCTTAGCGGTCAACAATGAGCAGTTCTTC. Residues: CASSLAVNNEQFF.

This chain uses TRBV5-1 with TRBJ2-7; 12 positions agree with TRBD2. Germline V CDR1 and CDR2: SGHRS, YFSETQ. Germline trimming cut 5 bases from V and 3 bases from J; bases unmatched to any gene: 3. The CDR3 totals 14 residues. The DNA for the CDR3 is TGCGCCAGCAGTATGACTAGCGGGAGCTACGAGCAGTACTTC. Protein product: CASSMTSGSYEQYF. The full variable domain, with the rest looked up from reference TRBV5-1 and TRBJ2-7, is KAGVTQTPRYLIKTRGQQVTLSCSPISGHRSVSWYQQTPGQGLQFLFEYFSETQRNKGNFPGRFSGRQFSNSRSEMNVSTLELGDSALYLCASSMTSGSYEQYFGPGTRLTVT.

This chain connects TRBV5-1 to TRBJ2-7; TRBD2 is a possible D gene (5 bases). Germline V gene sequence: CDR1 SGHRS, CDR2 YFSETQ. The CDR3 has 14 amino acids. V was clipped by 3 bases and J by 3 bases, with 13 bases between them. CDR3 in DNA: TGCGCCAGCAGCTCCTACGGGATCAGCTACGAGCAGTACTTC. Translation gives CASSSYGISYEQYF.

The rearrangement joins TRBV6-2 or TRBV6-3 to TRBJ1-1, with 9 bases lining up with TRBD1. Germline V lookup: CDR1 MNHEY, CDR2 SVGEGT. The CDR3 length is 12 residues. Trimming took 5 bases from V and 11 from J; bases not matched to a gene: 6. The chain's CDR3 is CASSTGGFGAFF. CDR3 DNA sequence: TGTGCCAGCAGTACAGGGGGCTTCGGGGCTTTCTTT.

This clone was seen many times. V gene TRBV6-1 combines with J gene TRBJ1-3; no firm D call. V was cut by 3 bases and J by 3 bases, with 12 bases left in between. The CDR3 has 15 amino acids. Germline assignment: CDR1 MNHNS and CDR2 SASEGT. The CDR3 protein is CASSELGTIGNTIYF. The DNA of the CDR3 is TGTGCCAGCAGTGAGCTCGGTACCATTGGAAACACCATATATTTT.